This entry lists 29 T cell receptor beta chains sequenced from one sample in a study of T-cell memory formation after mild COVID-19 (dated by TCRdb to the early 2020s). Libraries were constructed by 5' RACE. Data came from an Illumina NovaSeq 6000. The public reads were quality trimmed at Q25 with fastp and then assembled into clones with MiXCR by TCRdb, keeping productive beta chains. Each CDR3 protein gets just one entry, which takes the most common genes and DNA from the rows behind it. The sample profile shows around 300,000 distinct CDR3 sequences; less than 20% of them were found once. The ten largest make up approximately 21% of the sample. Material for sequencing was PBMCs or a T cell subset sorted from them (not recorded which). All receptors derive from a man aged 18 to 30 who had mild COVID-19 (a few samples of this study predate the infection). The sample titles of this study are shuffled in the database, so cell type and time point are left out; the donor was told from shared clones.

This chain joins TRBV7-9 and TRBJ2-4; TRBD1 aligns across 9 bases. The CDR3 runs to 15 residues. CDR1 and CDR2 from the germline V gene are SEHNR and FQNEAQ (reference sequence). V shed 5 bases, J shed 4 bases, and the junction held 6 bases outside the gene matches. The chain's CDR3 is CASSPTGQGKNIQYF. CDR3 DNA: TGTGCCAGCAGCCCCACGGGACAGGGTAAAAACATTCAGTACTTC.

The J gene is TRBJ1-1, the V gene TRBV2, with D possibly being TRBD1 (5 bases). The germline V gene has CDR1 SNHLY and CDR2 FYNNEI. The CDR3 covers 14 residues. Trimming removed 1 base at V and 2 bases at J, with 8 bases between. The CDR3 is CASSEGGFNTEAFF. For the CDR3, the DNA is TGTGCCAGCAGTGAAGGGGGCTTTAACACTGAAGCTTTCTTT.

This clonotype was detected only a few times. The chain has TRBV29-1 and TRBJ2-3; TRBD1 matches at 7 bases. Unmatched junction bases numbered 10, after V lost 7 bases and J lost 0 bases. Germline CDR1 is SQVTM and CDR2 is ANQGSEA. The CDR3 contains 15 residues. Here the CDR3 DNA reads TGCAGCGCAACCCGAATAGGGGGCAGCACAGATACGCAGTATTTT. This sequence encodes CSATRIGGSTDTQYF.

This clonotype was seen repeatedly, ten times or more. The chain combines TRBV4-3 with TRBJ2-3; D is uncertain. V lost 0 bases to trimming and J lost 2 bases, with 9 bases between them. Germline V gene sequence: CDR1 LGHNA, CDR2 YSLEER. This CDR3 has 15 amino acids. The chain's CDR3 is CASSQEISDTDTQYF. The CDR3 coding sequence is TGCGCCAGCAGCCAAGAGATCTCAGACACAGATACGCAGTATTTT.

The V gene is TRBV28, the J gene TRBJ1-3; D not certain. Germline CDR1 MDHEN, CDR2 SYDVKM. This CDR3 is built from 13 residues. Trimming left V 4 bases short and J 2 bases short, with 6 bases between. CDR3 sequence: CASSYLAGNTIYF. CDR3 nucleotide sequence: TGTGCCAGCAGTTATTTGGCTGGAAACACCATATATTTT.

In its sample, this clonotype was seen a few times. The rearrangement joins TRBV5-6 to TRBJ1-5, with unresolved D. The V gene's germline CDR1 is SGHDT and CDR2 YYEEEE. The CDR3 consists of 14 residues. Trimming removed 1 base at V and 4 bases at J, with 9 bases between. CDR3 in amino acids: CASSLRRVNQPQHF. The CDR3 DNA reads TGTGCCAGCAGCTTGAGGAGAGTAAATCAGCCCCAGCATTTT.

This clonotype has more than one count but fewer than ten. The gene calls are TRBV3-1 and TRBJ2-7; the D gene is possibly TRBD2 (6 bases). This CDR3 comprises 15 residues. The V and J ends lost 4 bases and 2 bases respectively, with 15 bases between them. Germline-derived CDR1 and CDR2 are LGHDT and YNNKEL (reference sequence). CDR3 in DNA: TGTGCCAGCAGCCCCGGCGGCGGAGGGGCCTACGAGCAGTACTTC. As protein: CASSPGGGGAYEQYF.

This chain connects TRBV12-3 or TRBV12-4 to TRBJ1-1; D unclear. This CDR3 comprises 13 residues. V was cut by 3 bases and J by 2 bases, with 7 bases left in between. The DNA of the CDR3 is TGTGCCAGCAGTTTTGGGTACAACACTGAAGCTTTCTTT. It encodes CASSFGYNTEAFF.

The rearrangement links TRBV7-9 to TRBJ2-2; D call uncertain. Trimming cost V 1 base and J 5 bases, with 11 bases left between them. Germline CDR1 reads SEHNR; CDR2 reads FQNEAQ (reference sequence). The CDR3 contains 15 residues. The CDR3 sequence: CASSLEASATGELFF. CDR3 DNA: TGTGCCAGCAGCTTAGAAGCATCGGCGACCGGGGAGCTGTTTTTT.

This clonotype was counted only a few times. The CDR3 nucleotides read TGTGCCAGCAGTTCACTGCGGCGGGGGGCCCTTTTTAAACGGGAGGACACCGGGGAGCTGTTTTTT. Amino acid sequence: CASSSLRRGALFKREDTGELFF. This chain uses TRBV12-3 or TRBV12-4 with TRBJ2-2, with TRBD2 matching 8 bases. CDR3 size: 22 residues. The V and J ends lost 4 bases and 3 bases, in that order; junction bases with no gene match: 25.

This sequence joins TRBV12-3 or TRBV12-4 and TRBJ2-3; D ambiguous. With 2 bases removed from V and 6 bases from J, the gap between germline ends came to 3 bases. The CDR3 contains 11 residues. CDR3: CASSLFDTQYF. For the CDR3, the DNA is TGTGCCAGCAGTTTATTCGATACGCAGTATTTT.

This chain links TRBV5-5 with TRBJ1-3, with D possibly being TRBD1 (5 bases). The length of the CDR3 is 15 residues. The V gene's germline CDR1 is SGHKS and CDR2 YYEKEE (reference sequence). Trimming stripped 2 bases from V and 12 bases from J, with 21 bases between. The CDR3 sequence is CASSFNSGTAESIYF. The CDR3 nucleotides are TGTGCCAGCAGCTTCAATTCCGGGACGGCGGAGAGCATATATTTT.

This clonotype was counted only a few times. The rearrangement uses TRBV5-1 and TRBJ2-2; a weak D match, TRBD2 (6 bases). The V end was cut by 0 bases, the J end by 3 bases, with 9 bases between. The CDR3 loop spans 15 amino acids. Per germline, CDR1 SGHRS and CDR2 YFSETQ. Here the CDR3 DNA reads TGCGCCAGCAGCTTGGCCGGGACTTACACCGGGGAGCTGTTTTTT. This translates into CASSLAGTYTGELFF.

The J gene is TRBJ1-4, the V gene TRBV27; D might be TRBD1 (6 bases). V gave up 3 bases and J gave up 7 bases, with 15 bases separating them. Germline lookup yields CDR1 MNHEY and CDR2 SMNVEV (reference sequence). CDR3 length equals 15 residues. The DNA of the CDR3 is TGTGCCAGCAGTTTTATAGGGGGAAGGGGTGAAAAACTGTTTTTT. It codes for CASSFIGGRGEKLFF.

This clonotype was picked up a small number of times. The genes are TRBV6-2 or TRBV6-3 and TRBJ2-5; no clear D gene. This CDR3 spans 13 amino acids. Trimming pared 2 bases from V and 3 bases from J, leaving 7 bases between. Germline assignment: CDR1 MNHEY and CDR2 SVGEGT. Here the CDR3 reads CASSYHPEETQYF. CDR3 DNA: TGTGCCAGCAGTTACCACCCGGAAGAGACCCAGTACTTC.

This clonotype was observed a few times. The chain links TRBV11-2 to TRBJ2-3, with TRBD2 identical over 8 bases. The germline V gene has CDR1 SGHAT and CDR2 FQNNGV. CDR3 size: 16 residues. With V trimmed by 5 bases and J by 2 bases, 9 bases remained unmatched. The CDR3 bases are TGTGCCAGCAGCCCCCGGGGGGGCCCGACCACAGATACGCAGTATTTT. Its translation is CASSPRGGPTTDTQYF.

V and J are TRBV20-1 and TRBJ2-7; tentative D call: TRBD2 (5 bases). The CDR3 spans 15 residues. V gave up 2 bases and J gave up 2 bases, with 16 bases separating them. Germline CDR1 DFQATT, CDR2 SNEGSKA (reference sequence). The CDR3 DNA sequence: TGCAGTGCTAGATTGTGGGGAGTTGGTGCCTACGAGCAGTACTTC. It is translated as CSARLWGVGAYEQYF.

This clonotype was detected a few times. V gene TRBV20-1 combines with J gene TRBJ2-7, with D tentatively TRBD1 or TRBD2 (5 bases each). Germline V CDR1 and CDR2: DFQATT, SNEGSKA (reference sequence). There are 13 residues in the CDR3. Trimming stripped 6 bases from V and 1 base from J, with 13 bases between. The CDR3 DNA follows: TGCAGTGCAAGGGACCTACTTTCCTACGAGCAGTACTTC. The encoded protein is CSARDLLSYEQYF.

This clonotype was observed a few times. The chain joins TRBV2 to TRBJ1-5; D call uncertain. Germline CDR1 SNHLY, CDR2 FYNNEI. V dropped 4 bases and J dropped 6 bases, with 7 bases sitting between them. CDR3 size: 12 residues. DNA for the CDR3: TGTGCCAGCAGTGCCGATTTTCAGCCCCAGCATTTT. It yields the protein CASSADFQPQHF.

This clonotype was detected a few times. This rearrangement joins TRBV24-1 to TRBJ1-1, with D hard to call. V lost 1 base and J 1 base, leaving 3 bases between the germline ends. The CDR3 sequence is 13 residues long. Germline V lookup: CDR1 KGHDR, CDR2 SFDVKD. CDR3 sequence (DNA): TGTGCCACCAGTGATTTCAAGAACACTGAAGCTTTCTTT. Protein sequence: CATSDFKNTEAFF.

This clonotype was counted a few times. The CDR3 spells CASSFWGDTGELFF. CDR3 bases: TGTGCCAGCAGTTTTTGGGGGGACACCGGGGAGCTGTTTTTT. The chain couples TRBV27 to TRBJ2-2; a possible D gene is TRBD2 (6 bases). CDR1 is MNHEY and CDR2 is SMNVEV in the germline V gene (reference sequence). V lost 3 bases and J 3 bases, leaving 8 bases between the germline ends. This CDR3 has 14 amino acids.

The chain joins TRBV6-2 or TRBV6-3 to TRBJ2-7, with TRBD1 matching over 11 bases. The CDR3 contains 13 residues. J was trimmed by 5 bases and V by 6 bases; bases with no gene match: 3. Germline CDR1 MNHEY, CDR2 SVGEGT. In DNA form, the CDR3 reads TGTGCCAGCAGACGGACAGGGGGCGACGAGCAGTACGTC. Its protein is CASRRTGGDEQYV.

The chain links TRBV24-1 to TRBJ1-5; D unclear. V lost 1 base and J 1 base, leaving 4 bases between the germline ends. Germline V gives CDR1 KGHDR, CDR2 SFDVKD. The CDR3 runs 14 residues. The CDR3 DNA sequence: TGTGCCACCAGTGATTTTGAGAGCAATCAGCCCCAGCATTTT. It codes for CATSDFESNQPQHF.

The CDR3 is CSARGPPKPNEQFF. The CDR3 DNA follows: TGCAGTGCAAGGGGGCCCCCAAAGCCCAATGAGCAGTTCTTC. This chain connects TRBV20-1 to TRBJ2-1; 7 bases align to TRBD1. The CDR3 has 14 amino acids. Germline CDR1 DFQATT, CDR2 SNEGSKA (reference sequence). Trimming removed 6 bases from V and 6 bases from J; junction bases left unmatched: 11.

This clonotype was detected ten times or more. The rearrangement uses TRBV11-2 and TRBJ1-1; TRBD1 is a possible D gene (6 bases). Per the germline V gene, CDR1 is SGHAT and CDR2 is FQNNGV. V lost 4 bases, J lost 6 bases, and 6 bases lay in between. The CDR3 covers 11 residues. The CDR3 region has the DNA TGTGCCAGCAGCTACAGGGCTGAAGCTTTCTTT. Its translation is CASSYRAEAFF.

The chain uses TRBV6-2 or TRBV6-3 and TRBJ2-3; the D gene is possibly TRBD1 (6 bases). This CDR3 comprises 16 residues. CDR1 is MNHEY, CDR2 SVGEGT, per germline. Between the trimmed V and J ends, which lost 6 bases and 4 bases, there was a span of 20 bases. Here the CDR3 DNA reads TGTGCCAGCAGCCTGGATACAGGGAGATCGTCAGATACGCAGTATTTT. Translated: CASSLDTGRSSDTQYF.

In its sample, this clonotype was seen a few times. The chain employs TRBV2 and TRBJ2-1; 9 bases map to TRBD1. CDR3 length: 12 residues. Per germline, CDR1 SNHLY and CDR2 FYNNEI. V lost 6 bases, J lost 10 bases, and 4 bases stayed unmatched. The CDR3 nucleotides are TGTGCCAGCAGGGGGGACAGGGAAGAGCAGTTCTTC. Translation: CASRGDREEQFF.

The chain couples TRBV9 to TRBJ1-4, with 7 bases matching TRBD1. CDR3 length: 15 amino acids. With 3 bases clipped from V and 4 bases from J, the junction kept 6 bases outside the gene matches. Germline assignment: CDR1 SGDLS and CDR2 YYNGEE. The CDR3 DNA is TGTGCCAGCAGCGGACCGGGACAGAATAATGAAAAACTGTTTTTT. Translated: CASSGPGQNNEKLFF.

This chain connects TRBV12-5 to TRBJ1-2, with D unresolved. The CDR3 loop spans 12 amino acids. Trimming stripped 4 bases from V and 8 bases from J, with 11 bases between. Germline-derived CDR1 and CDR2 are LGHNT and FRNRAP. CDR3 loop: CASGWGEAGYTF. The CDR3 DNA sequence: TGTGCTAGTGGTTGGGGAGAGGCCGGCTACACCTTC.